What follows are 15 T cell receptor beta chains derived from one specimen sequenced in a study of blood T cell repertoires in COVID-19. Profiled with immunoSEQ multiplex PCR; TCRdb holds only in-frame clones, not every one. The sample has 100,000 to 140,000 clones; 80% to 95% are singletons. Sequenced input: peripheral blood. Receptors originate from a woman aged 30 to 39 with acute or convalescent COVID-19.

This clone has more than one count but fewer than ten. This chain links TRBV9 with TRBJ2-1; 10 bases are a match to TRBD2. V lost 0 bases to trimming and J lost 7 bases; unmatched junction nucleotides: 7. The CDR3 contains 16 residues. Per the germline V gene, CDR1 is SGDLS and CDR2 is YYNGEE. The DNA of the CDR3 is TGTGCCAGCAGCGTAGCGCTAGCGGGAGTTGGGAATGAGCAGTTCTTC. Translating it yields CASSVALAGVGNEQFF.

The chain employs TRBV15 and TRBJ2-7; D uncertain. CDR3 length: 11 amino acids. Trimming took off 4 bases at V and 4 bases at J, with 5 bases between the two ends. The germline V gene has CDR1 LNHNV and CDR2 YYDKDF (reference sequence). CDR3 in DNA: TGTGCCACCAGCACCGGGTACGAGCAGTACTTC. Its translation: CATSTGYEQYF.

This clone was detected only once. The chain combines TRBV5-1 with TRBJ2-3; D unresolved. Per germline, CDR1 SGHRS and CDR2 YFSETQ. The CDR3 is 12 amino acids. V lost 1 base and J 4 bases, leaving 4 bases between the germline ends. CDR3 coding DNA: TGCGCCAGCAGCTTGTTATCAGATACGCAGTATTTT. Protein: CASSLLSDTQYF.

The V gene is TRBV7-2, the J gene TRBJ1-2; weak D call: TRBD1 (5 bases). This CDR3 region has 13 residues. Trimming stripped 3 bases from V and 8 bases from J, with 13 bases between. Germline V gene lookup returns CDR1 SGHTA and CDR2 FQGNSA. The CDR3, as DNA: TGTGCCAGCAGCTTTGAAGGGGTTCGGGGCTACACCTTC. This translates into CASSFEGVRGYTF.

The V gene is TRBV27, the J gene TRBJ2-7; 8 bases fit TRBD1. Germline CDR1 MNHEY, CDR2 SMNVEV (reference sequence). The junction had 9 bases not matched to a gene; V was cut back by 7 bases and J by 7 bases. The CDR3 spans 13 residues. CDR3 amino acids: CASTSINRGEQYF. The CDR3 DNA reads TGTGCCAGCACCTCTATCAACAGGGGGGAGCAGTACTTC.

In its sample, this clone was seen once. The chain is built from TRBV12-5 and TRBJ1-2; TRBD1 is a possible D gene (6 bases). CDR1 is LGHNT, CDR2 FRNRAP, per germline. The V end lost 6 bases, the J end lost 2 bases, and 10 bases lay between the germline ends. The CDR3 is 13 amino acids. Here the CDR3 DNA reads TGTGCTAGTGGGAGGACAGACAACTATGGCTACACCTTC. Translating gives CASGRTDNYGYTF.

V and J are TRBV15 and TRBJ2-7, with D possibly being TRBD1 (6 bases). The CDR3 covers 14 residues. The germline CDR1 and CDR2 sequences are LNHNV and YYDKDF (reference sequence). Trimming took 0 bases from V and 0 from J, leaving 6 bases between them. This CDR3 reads CATSRETGSYEQYF. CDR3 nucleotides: TGTGCCACCAGCAGAGAGACAGGCTCCTACGAGCAGTACTTC. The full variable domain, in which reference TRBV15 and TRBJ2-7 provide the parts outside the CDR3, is DAMVIQNPRYQVTQFGKPVTLSCSQTLNHNVMYWYQQKSSQAPKLLFHYYDKDFNNEADTPDNFQSRRPNTSFCFLDIRSPGLGDTAMYLCATSRETGSYEQYFGPGTRLTVT.

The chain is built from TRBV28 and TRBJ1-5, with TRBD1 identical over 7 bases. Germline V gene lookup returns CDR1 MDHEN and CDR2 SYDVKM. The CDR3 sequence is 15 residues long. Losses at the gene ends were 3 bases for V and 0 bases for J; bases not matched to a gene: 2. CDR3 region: CASSLGQYSNQPQHF. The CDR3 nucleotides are TGTGCCAGCAGTTTGGGACAGTATAGCAATCAGCCCCAGCATTTT.

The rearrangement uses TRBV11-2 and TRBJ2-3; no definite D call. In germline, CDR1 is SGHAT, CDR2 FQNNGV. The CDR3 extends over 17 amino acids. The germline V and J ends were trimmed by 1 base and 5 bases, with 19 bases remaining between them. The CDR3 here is CASSLVVRIQVRDTQYF. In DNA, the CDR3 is TGTGCCAGCAGCTTAGTGGTCAGGATTCAAGTGCGAGATACGCAGTATTTT.

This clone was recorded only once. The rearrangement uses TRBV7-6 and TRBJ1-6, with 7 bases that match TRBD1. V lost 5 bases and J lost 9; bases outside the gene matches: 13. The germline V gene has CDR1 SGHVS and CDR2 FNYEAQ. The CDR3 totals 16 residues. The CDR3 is CASSPRSGDSFSPLHF. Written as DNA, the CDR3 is TGTGCCAGCAGCCCGCGTTCCGGGGACAGTTTTTCACCCCTCCACTTT.

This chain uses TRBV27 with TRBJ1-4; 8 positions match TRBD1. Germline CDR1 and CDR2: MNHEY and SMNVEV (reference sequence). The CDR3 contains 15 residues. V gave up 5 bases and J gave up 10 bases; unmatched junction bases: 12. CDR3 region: CASSPRTGKGGKLFF. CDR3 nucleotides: TGTGCCAGCAGTCCCAGGACAGGGAAAGGGGGAAAACTGTTTTTT.

CDR3 amino acids: CATAGTGFYEQYF. Here the CDR3 DNA reads TGTGCCACCGCCGGGACAGGGTTCTACGAGCAGTACTTC. The chain uses TRBV10-3 and TRBJ2-7, with TRBD1 identical over 9 bases. The CDR3 loop spans 13 amino acids. The J segment lost 3 bases and the V segment lost 10 bases, leaving 7 bases of the junction unmatched. Germline CDR1 reads ENHRY; CDR2 reads SYGVKD.

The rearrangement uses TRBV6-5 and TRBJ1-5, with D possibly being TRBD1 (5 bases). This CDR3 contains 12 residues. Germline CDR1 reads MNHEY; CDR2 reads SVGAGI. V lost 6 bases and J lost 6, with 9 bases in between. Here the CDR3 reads CASSFRGQPQHF. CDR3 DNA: TGTGCCAGCAGCTTTAGGGGTCAGCCCCAGCATTTT.

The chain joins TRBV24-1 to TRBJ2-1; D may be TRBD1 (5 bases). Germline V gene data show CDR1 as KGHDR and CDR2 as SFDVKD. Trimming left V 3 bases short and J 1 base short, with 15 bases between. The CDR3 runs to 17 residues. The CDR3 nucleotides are TGTGCCACCAGTGATCGATCTTTCACAGGTTCCTACAATGAGCAGTTCTTC. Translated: CATSDRSFTGSYNEQFF.

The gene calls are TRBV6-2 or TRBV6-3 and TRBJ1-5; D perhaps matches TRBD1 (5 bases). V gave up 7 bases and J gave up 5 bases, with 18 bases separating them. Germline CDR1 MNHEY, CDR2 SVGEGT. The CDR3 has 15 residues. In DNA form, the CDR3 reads TGTGCCAGCAACCCCCCGGGGGGGGGACATCAGCCCCAGCATTTT. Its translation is CASNPPGGGHQPQHF.